A single sample gave rise to the 11 T cell receptor beta chains below, sequenced in a study of blood T cell repertoires in COVID-19 (dated by TCRdb to 2020 to 2022). The library was built by means of the immunoSEQ multiplex PCR assay. TCRdb stores this immuneACCESS table with in-frame sequences only. Part of the clones is absent; in the studies checked, under half of the shortfall reflects unresolved V genes, and no reason is known for the rest. Present in this sample are about 120,000 clones, roughly nine tenths of which were seen just once. Together, the top ten hold around a quarter of the sample. Sequenced input: peripheral blood. These receptors all come from a man between 65 and 85 years old with active or convalescent COVID-19.

The V and J genes are TRBV19 and TRBJ1-5, with D possibly TRBD1 on 5 matching bases. The V end was cut by 3 bases, the J end by 0 bases, with 12 bases between. CDR3 length: 16 amino acids. Looked up from germline, CDR1 is LNHDA and CDR2 is SQIVND (reference sequence). The CDR3 nucleotides read TGTGCCAGTAGTATCTGGGGGGGGAATAGCAATCAGCCCCAGCATTTT. This encodes CASSIWGGNSNQPQHF.

This CDR3 reads CASSTGGRQPQHF. In DNA, the CDR3 is TGTGCCAGCAGCACAGGGGGGCGTCAGCCCCAGCATTTT. The chain links TRBV28 to TRBJ1-5; 8 nucleotides align to TRBD1. The V segment lost 6 bases and the J segment 6 bases; nucleotides outside the gene matches: 4. This CDR3 region has 13 residues. Germline CDR1 reads MDHEN; CDR2 reads SYDVKM. The variable domain in full, with the rest retrieved from reference TRBV28 and TRBJ1-5, is DVKVTQSSRYLVKRTGEKVFLECVQDMDHENMFWYRQDPGLGLRLIYFSYDVKMKEKGDIPEGYSVSREKKERFSLILESASTNQTSMYLCASSTGGRQPQHFGDGTRLSIL.

Concerning this clone: The same CDR3 arises from other DNA sequences in this sample as well. This sequence joins TRBV5-1 and TRBJ2-7; a weak D match, TRBD2 (5 bases). CDR3 length: 14 residues. Germline values: CDR1 SGHRS, CDR2 YFSETQ. The V end lost 0 bases, the J end lost 4 bases, and 11 bases lay between the germline ends. The CDR3 DNA is TGCGCCAGCAGCTTGGAAGGGAGAGGGTACGAGCAGTACTTC. Protein product: CASSLEGRGYEQYF.

V and J are TRBV11-2 and TRBJ2-2; 9 nucleotides agree with TRBD2. CDR1 is SGHAT and CDR2 is FQNNGV in the germline V gene. With 5 bases clipped from V and 5 bases from J, the junction kept 9 bases outside the gene matches. CDR3 size: 16 residues. The CDR3 DNA follows: TGTGCCAGCAGCCCCTTGGCGGGAGGGGGTACCGGGGAGCTGTTTTTT. Translating gives CASSPLAGGGTGELFF.

The chain combines TRBV12-3 or TRBV12-4 with TRBJ1-2; D uncertain. The V gene lost 7 bases and the J gene lost 8 bases, with 14 bases spanning the gap. The CDR3 sequence is 12 residues long. The CDR3 loop reads CASNDGELGYTF. The CDR3 bases are TGTGCCAGCAACGACGGAGAACTGGGCTACACCTTC.

This clone was detected only once. CDR3 DNA: TGTGCCAGTAGTAGCCCCGACGGACCTGGAGGTCAGCCCCAGCATTTT. Protein: CASSSPDGPGGQPQHF. The chain employs TRBV19 and TRBJ1-5, with D unresolved. V lost 4 bases, J lost 6 bases, and 19 bases lay in between. Germline values: CDR1 LNHDA, CDR2 SQIVND (reference sequence). The CDR3 length is 16 residues.

The J gene is TRBJ1-4, the V gene TRBV6-5; D gene unclear. Germline CDR1 is MNHEY and CDR2 is SVGAGI. This CDR3 is built from 14 residues. Trimming took 9 bases from V and 1 from J, leaving 12 bases between them. CDR3 sequence: CASRYRGTNEKLFF. DNA for the CDR3: TGTGCCAGTAGGTACAGAGGAACTAATGAAAAACTGTTTTTT.

V and J are TRBV27 and TRBJ1-2, with 12 bases aligning to TRBD1. The V gene's germline CDR1 is MNHEY and CDR2 SMNVEV (reference sequence). J gave up 4 bases and V 6 bases, and 12 bases lay outside the gene matches. There are 17 residues in the CDR3. CDR3 residues: CASRGTGGSNTTYGYTF. The CDR3 DNA reads TGTGCCAGCAGGGGGACAGGGGGCTCTAATACTACCTATGGCTACACCTTC.

This chain links TRBV7-8 with TRBJ1-2; no firm D call. Trimming cost V 2 bases and J 1 base, with 14 bases left between them. This CDR3 region has 16 residues. Germline V gives CDR1 SGHVS, CDR2 FQNEAQ. The DNA of the CDR3 is TGTGCCAGCAGCTTAACTCTGTTCCCGAATAACTATGGCTACACCTTC. Translation gives CASSLTLFPNNYGYTF. Filled out from reference TRBV7-8 and TRBJ1-2, the complete variable domain reads GAGVSQSPRYKVAKRGQDVALRCDPISGHVSLFWYQQALGQGPEFLTYFQNEAQLDKSGLPSDRFFAERPEGSVSTLKIQRTQQEDSAVYLCASSLTLFPNNYGYTFGSGTRLTVV.

The chain is built from TRBV19 and TRBJ1-3; the match to TRBD1 covers 9 bases. The CDR3 consists of 17 residues. Germline assignment: CDR1 LNHDA and CDR2 SQIVND (reference sequence). Trimming took 7 bases from V and 2 from J; bases not matched to a gene: 12. CDR3 protein: CASTPTGTGTAGNTIYF. The CDR3 region has the DNA TGTGCCAGTACCCCAACCGGGACAGGGACGGCTGGAAACACCATATATTTT.

The rearrangement joins TRBV6-5 to TRBJ2-3; 10 bases agree with TRBD2. With 7 bases clipped from V and 1 base from J, the junction kept 5 bases outside the gene matches. Germline V gives CDR1 MNHEY, CDR2 SVGAGI. The CDR3 has 15 amino acids. CDR3 protein: CASTASGSGTDTQYF. The CDR3, as DNA: TGTGCCAGCACCGCTAGCGGGAGCGGCACAGATACGCAGTATTTT.